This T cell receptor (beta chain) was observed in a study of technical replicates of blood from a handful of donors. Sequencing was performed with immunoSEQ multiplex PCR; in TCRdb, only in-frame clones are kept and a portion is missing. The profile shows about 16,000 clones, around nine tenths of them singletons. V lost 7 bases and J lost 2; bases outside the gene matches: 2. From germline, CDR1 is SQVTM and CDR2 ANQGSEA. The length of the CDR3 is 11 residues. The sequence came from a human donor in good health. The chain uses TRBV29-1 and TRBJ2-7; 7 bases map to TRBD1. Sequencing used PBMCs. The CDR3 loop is CSDRGTYEQYF. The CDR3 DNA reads TGCAGCGACAGGGGTACCTACGAGCAGTACTTC.